This T cell receptor beta chain was obtained from a study of radiation and T cells in renal cell carcinoma. Whole-study results and caveats: No pretreatment tumor biopsies were available for baseline clonotypes. In blood, top tumor clones expanded by 2 weeks, shrinking by 4.

The CDR3 length is 16 residues. V was pared by 3 bases and J by 10 bases, with 9 bases of the junction left unmatched. Germline CDR1 reads SGHNT; CDR2 reads YYREEE (reference sequence). Only in-frame clones appear in the TCRdb table, and some are missing; sequencing was by immunoSEQ multiplex PCR. This sample has more than 100,000 clones; around 89% occur once, and the top ten carry nearly 6%. This clone has just one count. Antigen specificity is unknown. The time point here: blood 2 weeks post-SBRT. Regarding treatment: 15 Gy SBRT to primary tumor, nephrectomy 4 weeks later. The clonotype comes from an older woman with renal cell carcinoma. The input for sequencing was blood, taken from a patient whose treatment included radiotherapy and nephrectomy. V and J are TRBV5-4 and TRBJ2-1; TRBD2 aligns across 14 bases. For the CDR3, the DNA is TGTGCCAGCAGCTCTATGACTAGCGGGGGGGCATGGGAGCAGTTCTTC. This gives the protein CASSSMTSGGAWEQFF.